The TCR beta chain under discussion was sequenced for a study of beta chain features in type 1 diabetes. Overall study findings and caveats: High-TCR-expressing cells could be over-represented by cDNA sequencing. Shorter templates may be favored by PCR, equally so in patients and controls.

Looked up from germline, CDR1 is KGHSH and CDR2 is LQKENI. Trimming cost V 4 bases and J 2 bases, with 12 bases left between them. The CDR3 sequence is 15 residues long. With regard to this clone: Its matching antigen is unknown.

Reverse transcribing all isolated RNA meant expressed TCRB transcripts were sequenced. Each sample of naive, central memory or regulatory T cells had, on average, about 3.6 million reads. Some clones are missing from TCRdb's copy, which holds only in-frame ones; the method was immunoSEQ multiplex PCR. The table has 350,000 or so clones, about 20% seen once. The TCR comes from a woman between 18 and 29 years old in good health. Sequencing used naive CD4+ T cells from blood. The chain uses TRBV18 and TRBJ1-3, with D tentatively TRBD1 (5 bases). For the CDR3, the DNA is TGTGCCAGCTCACTCACCACGACAGCTGGAAACACCATATATTTT. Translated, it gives CASSLTTTAGNTIYF. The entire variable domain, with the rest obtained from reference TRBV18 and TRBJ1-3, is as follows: NAGVMQNPRHLVRRRGQEARLRCSPMKGHSHVYWYRQLPEEGLKFMVYLQKENIIDESGMPKERFSAEFPKEGPSILRIQQVVRGDSAAYFCASSLTTTAGNTIYFGEGSWLTVV.